What follows is one T cell receptor (beta chain) and its context. The entry originates in a study of blood T cell repertoires in COVID-19. This CDR3 region has 11 residues. The V and J ends lost 5 bases and 7 bases respectively, with 9 bases between them. In the original analysis: Amplification of reference gene primers was used by the study to estimate nucleated cell counts. Clones were read by immunoSEQ multiplex PCR, and TCRdb kept only the in-frame ones, dropping some. V and J calls and clone size are copied from that table; D and trimming were computed from the DNA. This table has some 150,000 clones, around nine tenths appearing once.

The sequence was collected from a man between 70 and 80 years old with acute or convalescent COVID-19. Sequencing input: peripheral blood. The V call is TRBV12-3 or TRBV12-4, the J call TRBJ2-7; D ambiguous. For the CDR3, the DNA is TGTGCCAGCAGTCGCGAGGTTGAGCAGTACTTC. Translation gives CASSREVEQYF.